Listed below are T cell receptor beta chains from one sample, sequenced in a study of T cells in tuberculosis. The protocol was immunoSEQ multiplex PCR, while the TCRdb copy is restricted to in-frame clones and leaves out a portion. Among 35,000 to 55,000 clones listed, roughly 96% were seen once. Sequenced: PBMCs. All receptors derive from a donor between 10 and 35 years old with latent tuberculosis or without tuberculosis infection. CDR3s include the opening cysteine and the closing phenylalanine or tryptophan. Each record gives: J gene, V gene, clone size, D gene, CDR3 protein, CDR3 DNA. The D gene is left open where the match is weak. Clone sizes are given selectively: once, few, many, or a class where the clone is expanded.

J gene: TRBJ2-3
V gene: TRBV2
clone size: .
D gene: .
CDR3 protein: CASSEVGHSTDTQYF
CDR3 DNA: TGTGCCAGCAGTGAGGTGGGCCACAGCACAGATACGCAGTATTTT

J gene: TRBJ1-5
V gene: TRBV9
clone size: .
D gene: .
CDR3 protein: CASSVGSQGPQHF
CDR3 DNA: TGTGCCAGCAGCGTAGGATCCCAGGGGCCCCAGCATTTT

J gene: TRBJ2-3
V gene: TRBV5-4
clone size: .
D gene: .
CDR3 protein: CASSFPSTDTQYF
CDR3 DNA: TGTGCCAGCAGCTTCCCTAGCACAGATACGCAGTATTTT

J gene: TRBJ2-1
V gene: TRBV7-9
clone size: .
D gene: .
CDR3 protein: CASSLLYPGLNEQFF
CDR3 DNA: TGTGCCAGCAGCTTACTGTATCCAGGCTTGAATGAGCAGTTCTTC

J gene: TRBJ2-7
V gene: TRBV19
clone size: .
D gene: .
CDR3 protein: CASSISVETYEQYF
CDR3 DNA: TGTGCCAGTAGTATCAGCGTGGAAACCTACGAGCAGTACTTC

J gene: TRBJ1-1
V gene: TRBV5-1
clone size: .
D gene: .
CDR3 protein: CASSLGGSRLLGAFF
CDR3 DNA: TGCGCCAGCAGCTTGGGGGGTAGCAGACTACTCGGGGCTTTCTTT

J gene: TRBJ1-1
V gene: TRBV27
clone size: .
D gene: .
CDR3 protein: CASSYSGGNQAFF
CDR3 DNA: TGTGCCAGCAGCTATAGCGGAGGGAACCAAGCTTTCTTT

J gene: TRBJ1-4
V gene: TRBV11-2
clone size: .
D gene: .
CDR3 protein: CASSLSDLNEKLFF
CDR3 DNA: TGTGCCAGCAGCTTGAGTGATCTTAATGAAAAACTGTTTTTT

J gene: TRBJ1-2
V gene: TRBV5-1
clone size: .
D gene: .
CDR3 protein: CASSANRRDTQETNYGYTF
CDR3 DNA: TGCGCCAGCAGCGCAAATCGCCGGGACACCCAGGAGACTAACTATGGCTACACCTTC

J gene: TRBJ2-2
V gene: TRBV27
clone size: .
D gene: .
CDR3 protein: CASGLMNTGELFF
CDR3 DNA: TGTGCCAGCGGACTTATGAACACCGGGGAGCTGTTTTTT

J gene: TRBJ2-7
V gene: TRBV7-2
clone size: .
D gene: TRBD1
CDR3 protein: CASSLDGTGLYEQYF
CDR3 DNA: TGTGCCAGCAGCTTAGATGGGACAGGGTTGTACGAGCAGTACTTC

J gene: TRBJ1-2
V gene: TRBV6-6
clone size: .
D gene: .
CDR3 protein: CASSGSGGYTF
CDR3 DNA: TGTGCCAGCTCCGGGAGTGGAGGCTACACCTTC

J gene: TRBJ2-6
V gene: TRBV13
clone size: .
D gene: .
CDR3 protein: CASSLGTRSTGANVLTF
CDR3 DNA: TGTGCCAGCAGCTTAGGGACGAGGTCGACTGGGGCCAACGTCCTGACTTTC

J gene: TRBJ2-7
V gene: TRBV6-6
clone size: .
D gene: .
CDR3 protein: CASSPRTGSEQYF
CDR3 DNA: TGTGCCAGCAGTCCCCGAACAGGAAGCGAGCAGTACTTC

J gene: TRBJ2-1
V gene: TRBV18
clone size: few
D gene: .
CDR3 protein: CASSPVADNEQFF
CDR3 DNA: TGTGCCAGCTCACCAGTGGCCGACAATGAGCAGTTCTTC

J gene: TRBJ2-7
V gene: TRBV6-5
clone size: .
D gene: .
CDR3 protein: CASSYSGAGQSYEQYF
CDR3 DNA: TGTGCCAGCAGTTACTCAGGGGCGGGACAGTCCTACGAGCAGTACTTC

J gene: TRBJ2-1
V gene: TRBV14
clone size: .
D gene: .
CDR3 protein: CASSHRLDSSSYNEQFF
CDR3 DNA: TGTGCCAGCAGCCACCGACTGGACAGTTCCTCCTACAATGAGCAGTTCTTC

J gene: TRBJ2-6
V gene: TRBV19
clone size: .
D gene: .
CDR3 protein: CASSIDPTPDWPGANVLTF
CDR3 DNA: TGTGCCAGTAGTATAGATCCTACCCCGGACTGGCCTGGGGCCAACGTCCTGACTTTC

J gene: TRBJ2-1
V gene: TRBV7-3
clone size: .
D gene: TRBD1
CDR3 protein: CASSPRQGPYNEQFF
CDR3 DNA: TGTGCCAGCAGCCCTCGACAGGGCCCCTACAATGAGCAGTTCTTC

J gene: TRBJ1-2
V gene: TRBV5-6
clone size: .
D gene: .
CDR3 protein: CASSPQRGYYGYTF
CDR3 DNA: TGTGCCAGCAGCCCACAACGAGGGTACTATGGCTACACCTTC

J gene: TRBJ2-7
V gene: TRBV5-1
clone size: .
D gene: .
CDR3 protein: CASSLSFLEKYF
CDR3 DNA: TGCGCCAGCAGCTTGTCTTTTCTAGAGAAGTACTTC

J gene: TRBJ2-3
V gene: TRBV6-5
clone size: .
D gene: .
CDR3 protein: CASSYGGDGTDTQYF
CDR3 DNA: TGTGCCAGCAGTTACGGAGGGGACGGCACAGATACGCAGTATTTT

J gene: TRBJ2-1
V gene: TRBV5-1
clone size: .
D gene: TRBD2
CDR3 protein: CASSMVSGRANEQFF
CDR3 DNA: TGCGCCAGCAGCATGGTTAGCGGGAGGGCGAATGAGCAGTTCTTC

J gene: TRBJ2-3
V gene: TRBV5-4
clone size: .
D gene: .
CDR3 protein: CASSPSGGQDTQYF
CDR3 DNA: TGTGCCAGCAGCCCCTCCGGAGGCCAAGATACGCAGTATTTT

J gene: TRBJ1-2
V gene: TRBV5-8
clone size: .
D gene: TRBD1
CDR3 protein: CASSGSGTGDYYGYTF
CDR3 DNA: TGTGCCAGCAGCGGGTCCGGGACAGGGGACTACTATGGCTACACCTTC

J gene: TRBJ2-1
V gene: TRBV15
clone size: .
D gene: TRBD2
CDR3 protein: CATKREWYNEQFF
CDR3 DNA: TGTGCCACCAAGCGGGAGTGGTACAATGAGCAGTTCTTC

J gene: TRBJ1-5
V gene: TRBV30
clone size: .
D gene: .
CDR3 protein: CAWSVWPSNQPQHF
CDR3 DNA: TGTGCCTGGAGTGTATGGCCGAGCAATCAGCCCCAGCATTTT

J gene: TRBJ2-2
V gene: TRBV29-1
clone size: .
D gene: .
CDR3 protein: CSVGGWSPTGELFF
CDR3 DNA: TGCAGCGTTGGAGGGTGGTCTCCTACCGGGGAGCTGTTTTTT

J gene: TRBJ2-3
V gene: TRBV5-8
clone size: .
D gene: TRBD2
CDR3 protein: CASSRGTSGDTDTQYF
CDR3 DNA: TGTGCCAGCAGCCGGGGGACTAGCGGGGACACAGATACGCAGTATTTT

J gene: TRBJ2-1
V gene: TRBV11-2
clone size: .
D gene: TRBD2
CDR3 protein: CASSRHSGEQFF
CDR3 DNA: TGTGCCAGCAGCAGACATAGCGGGGAGCAGTTCTTC

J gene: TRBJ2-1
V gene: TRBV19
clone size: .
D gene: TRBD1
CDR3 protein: CASSPGTDYNEQFF
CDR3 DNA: TGTGCCAGTAGTCCCGGGACAGACTACAATGAGCAGTTCTTC

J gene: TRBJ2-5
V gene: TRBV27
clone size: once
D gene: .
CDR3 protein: CASSLLGGSIETQYF
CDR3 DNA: TGTGCCAGCAGTTTATTAGGGGGAAGTATCGAGACCCAGTACTTC